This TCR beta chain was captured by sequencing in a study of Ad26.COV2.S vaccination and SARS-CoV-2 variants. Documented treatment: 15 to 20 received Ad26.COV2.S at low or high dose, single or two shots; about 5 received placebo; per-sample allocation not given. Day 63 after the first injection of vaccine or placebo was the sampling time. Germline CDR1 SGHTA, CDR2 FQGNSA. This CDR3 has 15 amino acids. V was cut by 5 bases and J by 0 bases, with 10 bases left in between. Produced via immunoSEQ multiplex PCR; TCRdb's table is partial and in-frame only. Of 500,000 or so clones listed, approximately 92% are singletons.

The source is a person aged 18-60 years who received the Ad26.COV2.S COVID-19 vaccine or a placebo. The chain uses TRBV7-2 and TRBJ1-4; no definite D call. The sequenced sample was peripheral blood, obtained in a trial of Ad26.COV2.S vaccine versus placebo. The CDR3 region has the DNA TGTGCCAGCAGCCGGCAACACGCAACTAATGAAAAACTGTTTTTT. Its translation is CASSRQHATNEKLFF.